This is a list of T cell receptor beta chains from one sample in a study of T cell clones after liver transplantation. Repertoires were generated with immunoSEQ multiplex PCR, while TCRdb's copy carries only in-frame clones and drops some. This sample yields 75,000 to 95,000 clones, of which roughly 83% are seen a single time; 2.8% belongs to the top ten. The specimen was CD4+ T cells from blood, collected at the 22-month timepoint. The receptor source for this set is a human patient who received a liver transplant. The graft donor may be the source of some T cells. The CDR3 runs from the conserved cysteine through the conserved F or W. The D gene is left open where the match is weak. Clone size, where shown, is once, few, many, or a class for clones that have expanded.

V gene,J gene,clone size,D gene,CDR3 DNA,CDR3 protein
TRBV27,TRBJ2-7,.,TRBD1,TGTGCCAGCAGTCCAGGGACAGGGCGGGAGCAGTACTTC,CASSPGTGREQYF
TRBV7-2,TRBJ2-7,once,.,TGTGCCAGCAGCTTAGCCGCAAGCGGGGAGCAGTACTTC,CASSLAASGEQYF
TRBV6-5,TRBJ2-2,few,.,TGTGCCAGCAGCAACCGCGGGGAGCTGTTTTTT,CASSNRGELFF
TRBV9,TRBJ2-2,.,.,TGTGCCAGCAGCCAAACGGGGTTCCCGGGCACCGGGGAGCTGTTTTTT,CASSQTGFPGTGELFF
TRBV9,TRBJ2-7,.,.,TGTGCCAGCAGCGGAGTAGAGGGGTACGAGCAGTACTTC,CASSGVEGYEQYF
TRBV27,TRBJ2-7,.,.,TGTGCCAGCAAAGGGAGAATGGGGAGCTCTTACGAGCAGTACTTC,CASKGRMGSSYEQYF
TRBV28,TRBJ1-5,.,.,TGTGCCAGCCGGATCGGTTATCAGCCCCAGCATTTT,CASRIGYQPQHF
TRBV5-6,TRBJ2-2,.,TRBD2,TGTGCCAGCAGCACACTAGCGGGGGCGAACACCGGGGAGCTGTTTTTT,CASSTLAGANTGELFF
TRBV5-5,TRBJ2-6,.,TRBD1,TGTGCCAGCAGCCCCAGGACAGGATCTGGGGCCAACGTCCTGACTTTC,CASSPRTGSGANVLTF
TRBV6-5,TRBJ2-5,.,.,TGTGCCAGCAAGGGGCCCGAGGGGACCCAGTACTTC,CASKGPEGTQYF
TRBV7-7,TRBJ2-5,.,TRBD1,TGTGCCAGCAGCTCGGGACAGGTCCAAGAGACCCAGTACTTC,CASSSGQVQETQYF
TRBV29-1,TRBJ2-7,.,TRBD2,TGCAGCGCCTCATCCGTAGCGGGAACAAGGGAGCAGTACTTC,CSASSVAGTREQYF
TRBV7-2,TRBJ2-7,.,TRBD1,TGTGCCAGCAGCTTAGGACAGGGGAACTACGAGCAGTACTTC,CASSLGQGNYEQYF
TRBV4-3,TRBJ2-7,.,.,TGCGCCAGCAGCCAAGGTGTGCATGGCTCGGATTACGAGCAGTACTTC,CASSQGVHGSDYEQYF
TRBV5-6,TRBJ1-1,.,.,TGTGCCAGCAGCTTTGACTTGGGTGTTGATGCTTTCTTT,CASSFDLGVDAFF
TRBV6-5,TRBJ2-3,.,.,TGTGCCAGCAGGACGGGACTGACCCACGATACGCAGTATTTT,CASRTGLTHDTQYF
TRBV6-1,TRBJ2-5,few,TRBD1,TGTGCCAGCAGCGCCCCGGGACAGGGTCGGGAGACCCAGTACTTC,CASSAPGQGRETQYF
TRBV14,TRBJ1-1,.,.,TGTGCCAGCAGCCAAGATGTAGTCTTGGGAGCTTTCTTT,CASSQDVVLGAFF
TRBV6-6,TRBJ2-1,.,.,TGTGCCAGCAATACAGCAGGGGAGCAGTTCTTC,CASNTAGEQFF
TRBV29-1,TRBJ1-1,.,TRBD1,TGCAGCGTCAAACAGGGGCCGAACACTGAAGCTTTCTTT,CSVKQGPNTEAFF
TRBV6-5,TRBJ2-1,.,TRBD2,TGTGCCAGCAGTTTGTGGGGACTAGTTTTCTTC,CASSLWGLVFF
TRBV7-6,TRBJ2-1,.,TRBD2,TGTGCCAGCAGCTTGGTAGCGGGAGGGCCCAATGAGCAGTTCTTC,CASSLVAGGPNEQFF
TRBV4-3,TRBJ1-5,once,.,TGCGCCAGCAGCCAAGATGCGGCCGGGGGTCAGCCCCAGCATTTT,CASSQDAAGGQPQHF
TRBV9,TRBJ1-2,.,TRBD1,TGTGCCAGCAGCGCCAGGGGGTTCTCGGGAGGCTACACCTTC,CASSARGFSGGYTF
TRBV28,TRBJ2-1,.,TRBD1,TGTGCCAGCAGGGGACCCGGGACAGGGGTCAATGAGCAGTTCTTC,CASRGPGTGVNEQFF
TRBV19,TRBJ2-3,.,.,TGTGCCAGTAGCCCCCGAGGGGCGGCAGGTCACACAGATACGCAGTATTTT,CASSPRGAAGHTDTQYF
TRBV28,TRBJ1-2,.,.,TGTGCCAGCAGTTTAACGACCAGGGTGGAGGGCTACACCTTC,CASSLTTRVEGYTF
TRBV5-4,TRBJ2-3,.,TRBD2,TGTGCCAGCAGCCCCGGGACTAGAAGCACAGATACGCAGTATTTT,CASSPGTRSTDTQYF
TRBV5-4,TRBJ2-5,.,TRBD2,TGTGCCAGCAGTCCCGGGGGAGGGCGGGAGACCCAGTACTTC,CASSPGGGRETQYF
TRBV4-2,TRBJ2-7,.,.,TGTGCCAGCAGCCCTAGCGCTATTGAGGAGGGAACCTACGAGCAGTACTTC,CASSPSAIEEGTYEQYF
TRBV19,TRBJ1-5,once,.,TGTGCCAGTAGTATAGTATCTGGGGGCAGTCAGCCCCAGCATTTT,CASSIVSGGSQPQHF
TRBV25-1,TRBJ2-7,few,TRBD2,TGTGCCAGCAGTGAAAGGTTAGGAGCGGGGGGAAACTACGAGCAGTACTTC,CASSERLGAGGNYEQYF
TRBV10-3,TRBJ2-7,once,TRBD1,TGTGCCATCGAGGCGACAGGGTCAGACGAGCAGTACTTC,CAIEATGSDEQYF
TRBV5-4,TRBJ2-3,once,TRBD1,TGTGCCAGCAGTAAAGCCCGGACAGGGACCAGCACAGATACGCAGTATTTT,CASSKARTGTSTDTQYF
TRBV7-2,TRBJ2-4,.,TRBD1,TGTGCCAGCAGCTTACTTTCCAGGGGGAACATTCAGTACTTC,CASSLLSRGNIQYF
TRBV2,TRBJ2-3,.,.,TGTGCCAGCAAAAGTAAGGGGGTGAGCACAGATACGCAGTATTTT,CASKSKGVSTDTQYF
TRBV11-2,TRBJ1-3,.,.,TGTGCCAGCAGCCGTACCGGGGTTTCCGGAAACACCATATATTTT,CASSRTGVSGNTIYF
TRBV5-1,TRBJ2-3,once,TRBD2,TGCGCCAGCAGCTTCCTAGCGGCCACAGATACGCAGTATTTT,CASSFLAATDTQYF
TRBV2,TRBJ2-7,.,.,TGTGCCAGCAGTGCCCGACAGTTCGAGCAGTACTTC,CASSARQFEQYF
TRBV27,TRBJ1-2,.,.,TGTGCCAGCATCCACCTCCAGGCCCTTGCTGGCTACACCTTC,CASIHLQALAGYTF
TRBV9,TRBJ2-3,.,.,TGTGCCAGCAGCGTAGAAACCGGGGCCATCGAAGGCACGCAGTATTTT,CASSVETGAIEGTQYF
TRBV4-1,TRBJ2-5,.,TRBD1,TGCGCCAGCAGCCAAGGAGACAGGGACCAAGAGACCCAGTACTTC,CASSQGDRDQETQYF
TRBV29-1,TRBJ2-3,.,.,TGCAGCGTTGAAGATCGCGTAGGAGGGGCAGATACGCAGTATTTT,CSVEDRVGGADTQYF
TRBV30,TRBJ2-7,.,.,TGTGCCTTGGCTGCCGTTAGCTCCTACGAGCAGTACTTC,CALAAVSSYEQYF
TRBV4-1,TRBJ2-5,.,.,TGCGCCAGCAGCCCCCAATCTATGCAAGAGACCCAGTACTTC,CASSPQSMQETQYF
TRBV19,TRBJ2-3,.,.,TGTGCCAGTAGTATAAAGTGGACTAGCACAGATACGCAGTATTTT,CASSIKWTSTDTQYF
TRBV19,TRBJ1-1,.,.,TGTGCCAGTAGTCACAGGGCTGAAGCTTTCTTT,CASSHRAEAFF
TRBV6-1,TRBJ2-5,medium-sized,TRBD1,TGTGCCAGCAAGCGGGACAGGGGGTCCCAAGAGACCCAGTACTTC,CASKRDRGSQETQYF
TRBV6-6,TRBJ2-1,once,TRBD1,TGTGCCAGCAGTTCGACAGGGCTTACCTCCTACAATGAGCAGTTCTTC,CASSSTGLTSYNEQFF
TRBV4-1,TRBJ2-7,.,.,TGCGCCAGCAGCCAAACGACAGGTCAGAACTACGAGCAGTACTTC,CASSQTTGQNYEQYF
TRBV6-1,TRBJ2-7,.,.,TGTGCCAGCAACCGGGACACCTACGAGCAGTACTTC,CASNRDTYEQYF
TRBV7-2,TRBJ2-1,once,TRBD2,TGTGCCAGCAGCGCACTAGCGGGAGGTAGTGAGCAGTTCTTC,CASSALAGGSEQFF
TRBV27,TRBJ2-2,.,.,TGTGCCAGCAGCTCTAACACCGGGGAGCTGTTTTTT,CASSSNTGELFF
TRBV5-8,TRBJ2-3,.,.,TGTGCCAGCAGCTTGGAGTGGGGGATCACAGATACGCAGTATTTT,CASSLEWGITDTQYF
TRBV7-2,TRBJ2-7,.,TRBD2,TGTGCCAGCTCTAAGCGGGAGGGCCCCCTGGAGCAGTACTTC,CASSKREGPLEQYF